The T cell receptor beta chain described here comes from a study of shared clonotypes between healthy human individuals. With respect to this clone: Its antigen is currently unknown.

General observations from the study: What naive subsets generally showed was a larger estimated richness than memory subsets showed.

All donors were healthy HIV-negative adults lacking recent acute infections or vaccinations. The authors divided CD4+ cells into CD45RA+ naive and CD45RA-negative memory subsets. Here immunoSEQ multiplex PCR was the method, and the copy in TCRdb shows in-frame clones only, minus some. This table holds 2 million to 3 million clones, roughly 93% found once. The source of this sequence is a man aged 18 to 29 in good health. Some clones in this sample may be carry-over from other donors' samples. Sequenced input: naive CD4+ T cells from PBMCs. Subset: CD45RA+ positively selected.

The CDR3, as DNA: TGTGCCAGTAGTATAGAGGGCAGGGCGGATGGCTACACCTTC. This encodes CASSIEGRADGYTF. The chain carries TRBV19 and TRBJ1-2, with a possible D match to TRBD1 (5 bases). The CDR3 is 14 residues long. V dropped 0 bases and J dropped 6 bases, with 11 bases sitting between them. Per germline, CDR1 LNHDA and CDR2 SQIVND (reference sequence).